The clone carrying this TCR beta chain has a single count. V was pared by 4 bases and J by 6 bases, with 8 bases of the junction left unmatched. This CDR3 contains 14 residues. CDR1 is KGHSH, CDR2 LQKENI, per germline. This sample was included in a study of blood T cell repertoires in COVID-19. Study-level background: Acute and convalescent COVID-19 samples came from the United States, Italy and Spain. Sample material is recorded as cDNA or gDNA derived from T cells, B-cell-depleted T cells, or PBMCs.

Authors' processing steps: Amplifying reference gene primers gave estimates of nucleated cell counts. Clones were sequenced by immunoSEQ multiplex PCR, and TCRdb holds only the in-frame ones, with some missing. The V and J calls and clone size are taken from that table; D and trimming were inferred from the DNA. The sample records under 300,000 clones, 80% to 85% being singletons. The sequence was obtained from a woman aged 18 to 35 with acute or convalescent COVID-19. This chain joins TRBV18 and TRBJ1-2, with 7 bases lining up with TRBD1. The sample taken for sequencing was peripheral blood. For the CDR3, the DNA is TGTGCCAGCTCACAAGAACAGGGGTTGGATGGCTACACCTTC. Its protein product is CASSQEQGLDGYTF.